This T cell receptor beta chain originates from a study of T cell changes during pregnancy in multiple sclerosis. Using immunoSEQ multiplex PCR, the repertoire was profiled, and TCRdb retains in-frame clones only, with some absent. The sample lists 30,000 to 40,000 clones, roughly nine tenths seen once, with roughly 3.1% in the top ten. The source of this sequence is a female donor in good health, enrolled as a control in a pregnancy study. The material was CD4+ T cells from peripheral blood mononuclear cells, obtained in the third trimester of pregnancy.

CDR3 in DNA: TGTGCCAGCAGCTTAGCACTCCCGGCGGGTAATGAAAAACTGTTTTTT. It encodes CASSLALPAGNEKLFF. The chain links TRBV7-9 to TRBJ1-4; D unclear. The CDR3 sequence is 16 residues long. Trimming took off 0 bases at V and 4 bases at J, with 12 bases between the two ends. In germline, CDR1 is SEHNR, CDR2 FQNEAQ (reference sequence).